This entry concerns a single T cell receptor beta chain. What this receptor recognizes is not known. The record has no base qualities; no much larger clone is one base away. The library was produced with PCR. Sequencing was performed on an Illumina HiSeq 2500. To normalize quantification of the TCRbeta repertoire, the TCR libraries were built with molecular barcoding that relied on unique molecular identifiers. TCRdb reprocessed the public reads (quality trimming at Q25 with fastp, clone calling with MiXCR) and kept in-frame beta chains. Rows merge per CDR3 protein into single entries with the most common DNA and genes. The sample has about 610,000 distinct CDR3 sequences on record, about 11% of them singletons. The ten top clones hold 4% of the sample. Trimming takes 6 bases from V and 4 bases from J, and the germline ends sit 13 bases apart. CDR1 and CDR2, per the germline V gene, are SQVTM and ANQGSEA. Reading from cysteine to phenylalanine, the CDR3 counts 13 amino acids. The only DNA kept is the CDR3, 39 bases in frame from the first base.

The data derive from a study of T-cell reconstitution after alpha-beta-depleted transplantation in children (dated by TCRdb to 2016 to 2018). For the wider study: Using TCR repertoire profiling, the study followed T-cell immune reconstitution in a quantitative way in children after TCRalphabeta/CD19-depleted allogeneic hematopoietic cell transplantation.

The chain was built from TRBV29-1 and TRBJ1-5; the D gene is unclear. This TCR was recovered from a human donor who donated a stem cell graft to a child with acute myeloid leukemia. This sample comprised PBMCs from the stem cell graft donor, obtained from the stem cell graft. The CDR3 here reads CSVELPGNQPQHF. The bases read TGCAGCGTGGAGCTACCTGGGAATCAGCCCCAGCATTTT.